These 11 T cell receptor beta chains were all obtained from the same sample, sequenced in a study of blood T cell repertoires in COVID-19. Data came from immunoSEQ multiplex PCR; TCRdb stores just in-frame clones and leaves some out. The table includes about 210,000 clones, roughly 90% detected once. The material sequenced was peripheral blood. Receptors originate from a man in his sixties or seventies with acute or convalescent COVID-19.

About this clone: Distinct nucleotide sequences in the sample also encode this CDR3. The V gene is TRBV3-1 (or the pseudogene TRBV3-2), the J gene TRBJ2-7, with 7 bases aligning to TRBD2. Trimming at V came to 1 base and at J to 2 bases, leaving 5 bases not matched to a gene. CDR1 LGHDT and CDR2 YNNKEL come from the germline V gene (reference sequence). The CDR3 is made up of 15 amino acids. Here the CDR3 reads CASSQGLAATYEQYF. CDR3 nucleotide sequence: TGTGCCAGCAGCCAAGGGCTAGCGGCCACCTACGAGCAGTACTTC.

V is TRBV7-2 and J is TRBJ1-2, with a possible D match to TRBD1 (6 bases). Looked up from germline, CDR1 is SGHTA and CDR2 is FQGNSA. V was shortened by 1 base and J by 7 bases, with 10 bases between the two germline ends. There are 13 residues in the CDR3. The CDR3 sequence: CASSLGTAFGYTF. CDR3 bases: TGTGCCAGCAGCTTAGGGACAGCATTTGGCTACACCTTC.

The V and J genes are TRBV4-1 and TRBJ2-7; 11 bases map to TRBD2. Germline CDR1 reads MGHRA; CDR2 reads YSYEKL. This CDR3 has 17 residues. V was clipped by 1 base and J by 0 bases; unmatched bases: 5. The CDR3 loop is CASSQGGLAGSSYEQYF. DNA of the CDR3: TGCGCCAGCAGCCAAGGCGGACTAGCGGGTAGCTCCTACGAGCAGTACTTC.

The genes are TRBV5-1 and TRBJ2-3; D not certain. This CDR3 has 15 residues. The germline V and J ends were trimmed by 0 bases and 6 bases, with 14 bases remaining between them. The germline V gene has CDR1 SGHRS and CDR2 YFSETQ. CDR3 in amino acids: CASSLGAIGGDTQYF. The CDR3 DNA follows: TGCGCCAGCAGCTTGGGGGCTATTGGTGGGGATACGCAGTATTTT.

The chain joins TRBV15 to TRBJ2-3, with D possibly TRBD1 on 6 matching bases. This CDR3 contains 14 residues. CDR1 LNHNV and CDR2 YYDKDF come from the germline V gene (reference sequence). Trimming pared 4 bases from V and 3 bases from J, leaving 11 bases between. The CDR3 sequence: CATSKGQMTDTQYF. In DNA, the CDR3 is TGTGCCACCAGCAAAGGACAGATGACAGATACGCAGTATTTT.

The chain couples TRBV5-4 to TRBJ2-4; 7 nucleotides match TRBD2. The CDR3 extends over 12 amino acids. Losses at the gene ends were 2 bases for V and 9 bases for J; bases not matched to a gene: 2. Germline-derived CDR1 and CDR2 are SGHNT and YYREEE (reference sequence). The CDR3 DNA sequence: TGTGCCAGCAGCTTTGGGAGGGGCATTCAGTACTTC. It codes for CASSFGRGIQYF.

The rearrangement uses TRBV7-2 and TRBJ2-1, with D hard to call. CDR1 and CDR2 (germline): SGHTA, FQGNSA. Trimming pared 5 bases from V and 9 bases from J, leaving 8 bases between. This CDR3 has 11 amino acids. Here the CDR3 reads CASSAVLEQFF. The CDR3, as DNA: TGTGCCAGCAGCGCAGTCCTTGAGCAGTTCTTC. The full variable domain, with the rest looked up from reference TRBV7-2 and TRBJ2-1, is GAGVSQSPSNKVTEKGKDVELRCDPISGHTALYWYRQSLGQGLEFLIYFQGNSAPDKSGLPSDRFSAERTGGSVSTLTIQRTQQEDSAVYLCASSAVLEQFFGPGTRLTVL.

J is TRBJ2-1 and V is TRBV13; 12 bases fit TRBD2. The CDR3 sequence is 16 residues long. J was trimmed by 8 bases and V by 3 bases; bases with no gene match: 8. Germline V gives CDR1 PRHDT, CDR2 FYEKMQ (reference sequence). The CDR3 protein is CASSFSSGRGSHEQFF. The DNA of the CDR3 is TGTGCCAGCAGCTTTTCTAGCGGGAGGGGTAGTCATGAGCAGTTCTTC. Combining the CDR3 with reference TRBV13 and TRBJ2-1 gives the whole variable domain AAGVIQSPRHLIKEKRETATLKCYPIPRHDTVYWYQQGPGQDPQFLISFYEKMQSDKGSIPDRFSAQQFSDYHSELNMSSLELGDSALYFCASSFSSGRGSHEQFFGPGTRLTVL.

The gene calls are TRBV6-2 or TRBV6-3 and TRBJ1-2, with a possible D match to TRBD1 (5 bases). Germline V lookup: CDR1 MNHEY, CDR2 SVGEGT. Trimming removed 5 bases at V and 7 bases at J, with 26 bases between. This CDR3 has 17 amino acids. The chain's CDR3 is CASSPGGTYLTGSGYTF. The DNA of the CDR3 is TGTGCCAGCAGTCCCGGGGGAACCTACCTCACCGGCTCTGGCTACACCTTC.

The chain links TRBV3-1 (or the pseudogene TRBV3-2) to TRBJ2-1, with D maybe TRBD2 (5 bases). The germline gives CDR1 LGHDT, CDR2 YNNKEL (reference sequence). The CDR3 is 13 amino acids. Trimming cost V 4 bases and J 6 bases, with 10 bases left between them. CDR3 amino acids: CASSLIGSNEQFF. The CDR3 DNA follows: TGTGCCAGCAGCCTCATAGGGAGCAATGAGCAGTTCTTC.

The DNA for the CDR3 is TGTGCCAGCAGTGTAGGGACAGGGGCCGGGGAGCTGTTTTTT. It is translated as CASSVGTGAGELFF. The chain has TRBV2 and TRBJ2-2; 10 positions match TRBD1. The CDR3 totals 14 residues. V shed 4 bases, J shed 6 bases, and the junction held 2 bases outside the gene matches. Per germline, CDR1 SNHLY and CDR2 FYNNEI.